Listed below are T cell receptor beta chains from one sample, sequenced in a study of blood T cell repertoires in COVID-19. The data were produced by immunoSEQ multiplex PCR, yet TCRdb's version contains in-frame clones alone and is incomplete. Seen here are about 120,000 clones, approximately 87% observed once, and the top ten hold approximately 2.3%. Sequencing used peripheral blood. The receptors were gathered from a woman aged 45-60 years with acute or convalescent COVID-19. The CDR3 runs from the conserved cysteine through the conserved F or W. A D gene is named only where the DNA matches it firmly. For some rows the clone size is stated as once, few or many, or as a class when expanded; others skip it.

cdr3_aa	cdr3_nt	v_call	j_call	d_call	cdr3_length	clone_size
CASSLTPSTGGMFF	TGTGCCAGCAGCTTAACCCCTTCCACAGGGGGTATGTTCTTC	TRBV7-2	TRBJ2-1	TRBD1	14	-
CATSRDRVMNYGYTF	TGTGCCACCAGCAGAGATCGGGTGATGAACTATGGCTACACCTTC	TRBV15	TRBJ1-2	-	15	-
CAWSSLGDRALDTQYF	TGTGCCTGGAGTTCCCTCGGGGACAGGGCTTTAGATACGCAGTATTTT	TRBV30	TRBJ2-3	TRBD1	16	-
CASSFDRVDEKLFF	TGTGCCAGCAGCTTTGACAGGGTCGATGAAAAACTGTTTTTT	TRBV7-8	TRBJ1-4	TRBD1	14	-
CATASPAGGNNEQFF	TGTGCCACCGCGAGTCCGGCGGGAGGAAACAATGAGCAGTTCTTC	TRBV6-5	TRBJ2-1	TRBD2	15	-
CASSLGQGANTEAFF	TGCGCCAGCAGCTTAGGACAGGGGGCCAACACTGAAGCTTTCTTT	TRBV5-1	TRBJ1-1	TRBD1	15	-
CASSQGGLGLGEEKLFF	TGTGCCAGCAGCCAAGGAGGATTGGGTTTAGGAGAAGAAAAACTGTTTTTT	TRBV3-1/TRBV3-2	TRBJ1-4	-	17	-
CASSPGPYNEQFF	TGTGCCAGCAGTCCGGGTCCGTACAATGAGCAGTTCTTC	TRBV2	TRBJ2-1	-	13	-
CSVDPQNTGELFF	TGCAGCGTTGATCCACAGAACACCGGGGAGCTGTTTTTT	TRBV29-1	TRBJ2-2	-	13	-
CAISDVVGRYNEQFF	TGTGCCATCAGTGATGTAGTCGGGAGATACAATGAGCAGTTCTTC	TRBV10-3	TRBJ2-1	-	15	-
CASSLPHPAGLSYEQYF	TGTGCCAGCAGCCTACCCCATCCAGCGGGACTCTCCTACGAGCAGTACTTC	TRBV2	TRBJ2-7	TRBD2	17	-
CASSSGLTNSPLHF	TGTGCCAGCAGCTCCGGACTGACAAATTCACCCCTCCACTTT	TRBV9	TRBJ1-6	-	14	few
CASSYGTGITEAFF	TGTGCCAGCAGTTACGGGACAGGGATTACTGAAGCTTTCTTT	TRBV6-5	TRBJ1-1	TRBD1	14	-
CATSDEGKGYGYTF	TGTGCCACCAGTGACGAGGGAAAAGGGTATGGCTACACCTTC	TRBV24-1	TRBJ1-2	-	14	few
CAISARDEQYF	TGTGCCATCAGCGCGAGGGACGAGCAGTACTTC	TRBV10-3	TRBJ2-7	-	11	-
CASSVDDASNQPQHF	TGTGCCAGCAGCGTAGACGATGCGAGCAATCAGCCCCAGCATTTT	TRBV9	TRBJ1-5	-	15	-
CSSNGLAGQETQYF	TGCAGCAGTAACGGACTAGCGGGACAAGAGACCCAGTACTTC	TRBV29-1	TRBJ2-5	TRBD2	14	once
CAWSTGQAWDSPLHF	TGTGCCTGGAGTACGGGACAGGCGTGGGATTCACCCCTCCACTTT	TRBV30	TRBJ1-6	TRBD1	15	-
CASSLVPGTALNTEAFF	TGCGCCAGCAGCTTGGTTCCCGGGACAGCTCTGAACACTGAAGCTTTCTTT	TRBV5-1	TRBJ1-1	TRBD1	17	-
CASSAQGSRQPQHF	TGTGCCAGCAGCGCACAGGGAAGTCGTCAGCCCCAGCATTTT	TRBV9	TRBJ1-5	-	14	-
CASSTVPSYGYTF	TGTGCCAGTAGTACAGTCCCCAGCTATGGCTACACCTTC	TRBV19	TRBJ1-2	-	13	-
CASSRRAGTSTDTQYF	TGTGCCAGCAGCAGGAGGGCCGGGACTAGCACCGATACGCAGTATTTT	TRBV5-8	TRBJ2-3	TRBD2	16	once
CASSIEGTGPSRQPQHF	TGTGCCAGTAGTATAGAAGGGACAGGCCCTTCGAGGCAGCCCCAGCATTTT	TRBV19	TRBJ1-5	TRBD1	17	-
CASSLDSHGYTF	TGTGCCAGCAGCTTGGACAGTCATGGCTACACCTTC	TRBV5-5	TRBJ1-2	-	12	-
CASSSAGLGWDEQFF	TGTGCCAGCAGCTCTGCCGGACTGGGATGGGATGAGCAGTTCTTC	TRBV11-2	TRBJ2-1	-	15	-
CASSWPKTGPYEQYF	TGTGCCAGCAGCTGGCCCAAGACAGGACCCTACGAGCAGTACTTC	TRBV7-9	TRBJ2-7	-	15	-
CASSYRTGQGYTF	TGTGCCAGCAGTTACCGGACTGGGCAAGGCTACACCTTC	TRBV6-5	TRBJ1-2	-	13	-
CASSGGLAGTYEQYF	TGTGCCAGCAGCGGGGGACTAGCGGGAACTTACGAGCAGTACTTC	TRBV7-2	TRBJ2-7	TRBD2	15	-
CASSPRRQNTEAFF	TGTGCCAGCAGCCCCAGACGACAGAACACTGAAGCTTTCTTT	TRBV3-1/TRBV3-2	TRBJ1-1	-	14	once
CASSLFPSVYNEQFF	TGTGCCAGCAGCTTATTTCCTAGCGTCTACAATGAGCAGTTCTTC	TRBV7-9	TRBJ2-1	-	15	few
CASSRDRDPGELFF	TGTGCCAGCAGCAGGGACAGGGACCCCGGGGAGCTGTTTTTT	TRBV7-2	TRBJ2-2	TRBD1	14	-
CATSRNSQGSGELFF	TGTGCCACCAGCAGAAATAGTCAGGGGTCCGGGGAGCTGTTTTTT	TRBV15	TRBJ2-2	-	15	-
CASSLEGRTNSPLHF	TGTGCCAGCAGCTTAGAGGGCAGAACTAATTCACCCCTCCACTTT	TRBV11-2	TRBJ1-6	-	15	once
CASSLSGSAKNIQYF	TGTGCCAGTAGTCTTTCAGGTTCCGCCAAAAACATTCAGTACTTC	TRBV19	TRBJ2-4	-	15	-
CASSLVGGPNYGYTF	TGCGCCAGCAGCTTGGTCGGGGGACCCAACTATGGCTACACCTTC	TRBV5-1	TRBJ1-2	-	15	-
CASKAGESIGELFF	TGCGCCAGCAAGGCGGGAGAATCGATCGGGGAGCTGTTTTTT	TRBV5-1	TRBJ2-2	TRBD2	14	-
CASSSRALSTDTQYF	TGTGCCAGCAGCTCCAGGGCCCTTAGCACAGATACGCAGTATTTT	TRBV13	TRBJ2-3	-	15	-
CASRTTDRDGGYTF	TGTGCCAGCAGAACTACGGACAGGGATGGGGGCTACACCTTC	TRBV27	TRBJ1-2	TRBD1	14	-
CASSLTANNEKLFF	TGTGCCAGCAGCTTGACAGCCAATAATGAAAAACTGTTTTTT	TRBV7-9	TRBJ1-4	-	14	-
CASSQGLAGFYEQYF	TGTGCCAGCAGCCAAGGACTAGCGGGGTTCTACGAGCAGTACTTC	TRBV4-2	TRBJ2-7	TRBD2	15	-
CASRHRGTEAFF	TGTGCCAGCAGACATAGGGGGACTGAAGCTTTCTTT	TRBV7-2	TRBJ1-1	-	12	-
CASRLTSGHTGELFF	TGCGCCAGCAGACTGACTAGCGGGCACACCGGGGAGCTGTTTTTT	TRBV4-1	TRBJ2-2	TRBD2	15	-
CASSSGTSGGQGTQYF	TGTGCCAGCAGTTCCGGGACTAGCGGGGGGCAGGGGACCCAGTACTTC	TRBV6-6	TRBJ2-5	TRBD2	16	-
CASSSAGSQETQYF	TGCGCCAGCAGCTCAGCGGGGTCCCAAGAGACCCAGTACTTC	TRBV5-1	TRBJ2-5	TRBD2	14	-
CASSLGQEASPLHF	TGCGCCAGCAGCTTGGGTCAAGAGGCTTCACCCCTCCACTTT	TRBV5-1	TRBJ1-6	-	14	-
CASSLGQGRETEAFF	TGCGCCAGCAGCTTAGGACAGGGAAGGGAGACTGAAGCTTTCTTT	TRBV5-1	TRBJ1-1	TRBD1	15	-
CASSRRTGDTEAFF	TGCGCCAGCAGCCGGAGGACAGGGGACACTGAAGCTTTCTTT	TRBV4-3	TRBJ1-1	TRBD1	14	-
CATQALDGGYGYTF	TGTGCCACCCAAGCCCTGGACGGGGGGTATGGCTACACCTTC	TRBV15	TRBJ1-2	-	14	-
CASSNTRVGYGYTF	TGTGCCAGCAGTAATACCAGGGTCGGCTATGGCTACACCTTC	TRBV25-1	TRBJ1-2	-	14	-
CASSLVGQGISPLHF	TGTGCCAGCAGCTTAGTAGGTCAGGGGATTTCACCCCTCCACTTT	TRBV7-2	TRBJ1-6	-	15	-